Each of the 16 T cell receptor beta chains below was sequenced from the same sample in a study of OX40 agonist ivuxolimab in advanced cancers. Measured with immunoSEQ multiplex PCR; TCRdb has only the in-frame clones, and not every one. This table holds about 120,000 clones, around 87% found once. Sequencing used CD4+ or CD8+ T cells sorted from blood, obtained in a trial of the OX40 agonist ivuxolimab. All receptors come from an adult with an advanced solid tumor such as melanoma, head and neck, liver or kidney cancer.

This clone was seen only once. The chain links TRBV30 to TRBJ2-7; D perhaps matches TRBD1 (5 bases). V was cut by 5 bases and J by 2 bases, with 10 bases left in between. This CDR3 contains 12 residues. CDR1 and CDR2 from the germline V gene are GTSNPN and SVGIG (reference sequence). CDR3 nucleotides: TGTGCCTGGGCAGGGTATGCCTACGAGCAGTACTTC. It codes for CAWAGYAYEQYF.

This chain links TRBV5-6 with TRBJ2-7; D gene unclear. CDR1 SGHDT and CDR2 YYEEEE come from the germline V gene. V dropped 4 bases and J dropped 3 bases, with 8 bases sitting between them. This CDR3 is built from 12 residues. The CDR3 loop is CASSRVGYEQYF. As DNA, the CDR3 is TGTGCCAGCAGCAGGGTTGGCTACGAGCAGTACTTC.

As concerns this clone: At the DNA level, this CDR3 is encoded by other sequences in the same sample as well. The chain combines TRBV18 with TRBJ1-3; 9 bases agree with TRBD1. J was trimmed by 2 bases and V by 3 bases; bases with no gene match: 2. The V gene's germline CDR1 is KGHSH and CDR2 LQKENI. The CDR3 has 15 amino acids. The CDR3 region is CASSPRQGAGNTIYF. As DNA, the CDR3 is TGTGCCAGCTCACCGCGACAGGGGGCTGGAAACACCATATATTTT.

The chain combines TRBV6-6 with TRBJ2-7; 7 bases map to TRBD2. CDR3 length: 14 residues. J gave up 2 bases and V 5 bases, and 6 bases lay outside the gene matches. CDR1 and CDR2 (germline): MNHNY, SVGAGI (reference sequence). This CDR3 is CASSLAGDPYEQYF. Here the CDR3 DNA reads TGTGCCAGCAGTCTGGCGGGGGATCCCTACGAGCAGTACTTC.

This clone came up once. The chain joins TRBV9 to TRBJ2-5; D may be TRBD1 (6 bases). Looked up from germline, CDR1 is SGDLS and CDR2 is YYNGEE. This CDR3 contains 16 residues. V lost 0 bases to trimming and J lost 5 bases, with 17 bases between them. CDR3 loop: CASSVGSANQGETQYF. The CDR3 nucleotides read TGTGCCAGCAGCGTAGGATCGGCGAACCAGGGGGAGACCCAGTACTTC.

The chain links TRBV21-1 to TRBJ2-3; TRBD1 is taken as the D call from the table, unchecked against the DNA. TRBV21-1 has pseudogene status. This CDR3 is 15 amino acids long. CDR3 protein: CASSKGRGSTDTQYF. The CDR3, as DNA: TGTGCCAGCAGCAAAGGAAGGGGCTCCACAGATACGCAGTATTTT.

This clone occurred once. The chain joins TRBV19 to TRBJ2-1; 10 positions match TRBD1. CDR3 length equals 17 residues. Germline V lookup: CDR1 LNHDA, CDR2 SQIVND (reference sequence). The trim removed 5 bases at V and 4 bases at J, leaving 11 bases unmatched. The CDR3 spells CASSPPRDRGNYNEQFF. The CDR3 DNA follows: TGTGCCAGTAGTCCCCCCCGGGACAGGGGCAATTACAATGAGCAGTTCTTC.

The chain carries TRBV6-5 and TRBJ2-5; 11 positions agree with TRBD2. Germline V CDR1 and CDR2: MNHEY, SVGAGI. The CDR3 has 14 amino acids. The V and J ends lost 6 bases and 1 base, in that order; junction bases with no gene match: 1. The CDR3 protein is CASRLAGVQETQYF. The CDR3, as DNA: TGTGCCAGCAGACTAGCGGGGGTCCAAGAGACCCAGTACTTC.

The chain couples TRBV7-9 to TRBJ1-2; D not certain. V shed 4 bases and J shed 4 bases, with 16 bases lying between them. CDR1 and CDR2 from the germline V gene are SEHNR and FQNEAQ (reference sequence). The CDR3 loop spans 15 amino acids. DNA for the CDR3: TGTGCCAGCAGCTCCGACATCCTAACGACCTATGGCTACACCTTC. It is translated as CASSSDILTTYGYTF. The variable domain in full, with the rest retrieved from reference TRBV7-9 and TRBJ1-2, is DTGVSQNPRHKITKRGQNVTFRCDPISEHNRLYWYRQTLGQGPEFLTYFQNEAQLEKSRLLSDRFSAERPKGSFSTLEIQRTEQGDSAMYLCASSSDILTTYGYTFGSGTRLTVV.

The chain employs TRBV13 and TRBJ2-7; D is unresolved. CDR3 size: 13 residues. Trimming stripped 4 bases from V and 5 bases from J, with 12 bases between. In germline, CDR1 is PRHDT, CDR2 FYEKMQ (reference sequence). CDR3 loop: CASSSKPRDEQYF. The CDR3 DNA follows: TGTGCCAGCAGCTCGAAACCAAGGGACGAGCAGTACTTC.

The chain carries TRBV30 and TRBJ2-7; weak D call: TRBD1 (6 bases). The CDR3 is made up of 12 amino acids. Germline V gives CDR1 GTSNPN, CDR2 SVGIG (reference sequence). Trimming stripped 5 bases from V and 4 bases from J, with 12 bases between. Here the CDR3 reads CAWGTSAYEQYF. The CDR3 DNA reads TGTGCCTGGGGGACATCGGCGTACGAGCAGTACTTC.

V gene TRBV28 combines with J gene TRBJ1-4; the D gene is possibly TRBD1 (6 bases). This CDR3 region has 13 residues. The germline gives CDR1 MDHEN, CDR2 SYDVKM. V was pared by 4 bases and J by 7 bases, with 10 bases between. The CDR3 region has the DNA TGTGCCAGCAGTTCAGGGGTGGCTGAAAAACTGTTTTTT. Translating gives CASSSGVAEKLFF.

This clone was recorded a few times. The V and J genes are TRBV5-1 and TRBJ2-7; 8 bases fit TRBD1. Losses at the gene ends were 0 bases for V and 6 bases for J; bases not matched to a gene: 8. Germline lookup yields CDR1 SGHRS and CDR2 YFSETQ. The CDR3 is 15 residues long. The CDR3 DNA follows: TGCGCCAGCAGCTTGGATGGCGGGACAGGTAGCGAGCAGTACTTC. Its protein product is CASSLDGGTGSEQYF.

This chain uses TRBV6-1 with TRBJ1-5; tentatively, D is TRBD1 (6 bases). V gave up 6 bases and J gave up 14 bases, with 20 bases separating them. CDR1 is MNHNS and CDR2 is SASEGT in the germline V gene. The CDR3 runs 13 residues. CDR3 amino acids: CASRYIGQPWEHF. The CDR3 DNA is TGTGCCAGCAGGTACATCGGACAGCCGTGGGAGCATTTT.

J is TRBJ2-7 and V is TRBV4-3; either TRBD1 or TRBD2 may supply D (6 bases each). V lost 1 base and J 1 base, leaving 11 bases between the germline ends. CDR3 length: 15 residues. Germline V gives CDR1 LGHNA, CDR2 YSLEER. DNA of the CDR3: TGCGCCAGCAGCCAAGTGGAGGGGGTTTCCTACGAGCAGTACTTC. Protein: CASSQVEGVSYEQYF.

The rearrangement uses TRBV7-2 and TRBJ1-5, with D maybe TRBD1 (6 bases). The CDR3 has 13 amino acids. The germline V and J ends were trimmed by 4 bases and 7 bases, with 11 bases remaining between them. Germline V gene sequence: CDR1 SGHTA, CDR2 FQGNSA. The CDR3 spells CASSSQGWQPQHF. The DNA for the CDR3 is TGTGCCAGCAGCTCACAGGGATGGCAGCCCCAGCATTTT.